This record concerns one T cell receptor beta chain sequence. The sample is drawn from a study of cytomegalovirus exposure and HLA in healthy donors. Amplification used 60 Vbeta primers and 13 Jbeta primers. Data came from immunoSEQ multiplex PCR; TCRdb stores just in-frame clones and leaves some out. The sample records under 250,000 clones, 85% being singletons. The CDR3 has 15 amino acids. Germline V CDR1 and CDR2: SGDLS, YYNGEE. V was clipped by 4 bases and J by 4 bases; unmatched bases: 5. V and J are TRBV9 and TRBJ1-3, with 10 bases aligning to TRBD1. The sequence came from a woman aged 50 to 65 in good health and CMV-seronegative. Sample: PBMCs. The CDR3 sequence is CASSLGQGRGNTIYF. CDR3 in DNA: TGTGCCAGCAGCTTGGGACAGGGGAGGGGAAACACCATATATTTT.